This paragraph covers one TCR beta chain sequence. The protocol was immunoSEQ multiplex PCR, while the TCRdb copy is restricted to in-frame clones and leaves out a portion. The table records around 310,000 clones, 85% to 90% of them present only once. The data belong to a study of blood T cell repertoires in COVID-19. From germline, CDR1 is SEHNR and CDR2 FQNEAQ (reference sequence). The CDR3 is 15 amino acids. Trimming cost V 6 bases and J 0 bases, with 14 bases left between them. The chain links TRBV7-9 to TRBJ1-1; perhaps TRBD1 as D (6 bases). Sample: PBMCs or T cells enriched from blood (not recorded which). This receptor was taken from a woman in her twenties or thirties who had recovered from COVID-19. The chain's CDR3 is CASRPSDRLNTEAFF. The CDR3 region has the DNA TGTGCCAGCAGACCATCCGACAGGTTGAACACTGAAGCTTTCTTT.